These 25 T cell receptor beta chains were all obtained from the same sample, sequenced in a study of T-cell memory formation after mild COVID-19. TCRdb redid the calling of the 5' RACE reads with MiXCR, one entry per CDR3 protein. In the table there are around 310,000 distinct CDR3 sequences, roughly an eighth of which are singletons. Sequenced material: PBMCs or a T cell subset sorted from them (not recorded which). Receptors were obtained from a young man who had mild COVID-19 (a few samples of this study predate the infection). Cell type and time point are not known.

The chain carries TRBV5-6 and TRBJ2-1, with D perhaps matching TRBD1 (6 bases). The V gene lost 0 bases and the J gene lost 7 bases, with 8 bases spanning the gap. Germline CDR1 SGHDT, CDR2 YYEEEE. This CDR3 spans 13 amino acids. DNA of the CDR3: TGTGCCAGCAGCTTGGACAGGGTGAATGAGCAGTTCTTC. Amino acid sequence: CASSLDRVNEQFF.

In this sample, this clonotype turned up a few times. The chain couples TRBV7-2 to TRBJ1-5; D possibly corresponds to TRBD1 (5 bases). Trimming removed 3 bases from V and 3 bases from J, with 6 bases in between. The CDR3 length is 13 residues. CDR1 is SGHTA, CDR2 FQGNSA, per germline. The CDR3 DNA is TGTGCCAGCAGCTTGGACAACAATCAGCCCCAGCATTTT. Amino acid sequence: CASSLDNNQPQHF.

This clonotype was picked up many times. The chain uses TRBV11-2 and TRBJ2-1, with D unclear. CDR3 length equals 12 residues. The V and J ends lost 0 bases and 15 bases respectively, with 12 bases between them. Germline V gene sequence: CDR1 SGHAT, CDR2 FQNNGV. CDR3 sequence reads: CASSLEGPWVFF. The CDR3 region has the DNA TGTGCCAGCAGCTTAGAAGGCCCCTGGGTGTTCTTC. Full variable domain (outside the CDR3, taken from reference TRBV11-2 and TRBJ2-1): EAGVAQSPRYKIIEKRQSVAFWCNPISGHATLYWYQQILGQGPKLLIQFQNNGVVDDSQLPKDRFSAERLKGVDSTLKIQPAKLEDSAVYLCASSLEGPWVFFGPGTRLTVL.

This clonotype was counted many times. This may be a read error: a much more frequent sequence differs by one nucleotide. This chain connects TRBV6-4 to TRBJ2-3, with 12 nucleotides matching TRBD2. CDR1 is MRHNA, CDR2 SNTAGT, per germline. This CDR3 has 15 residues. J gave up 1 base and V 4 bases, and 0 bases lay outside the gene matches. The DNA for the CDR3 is TGTGCCAGCAGTGGGACTAGCGGGGGCACAGATACGCAGTATTTT. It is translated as CASSGTSGGTDTQYF.

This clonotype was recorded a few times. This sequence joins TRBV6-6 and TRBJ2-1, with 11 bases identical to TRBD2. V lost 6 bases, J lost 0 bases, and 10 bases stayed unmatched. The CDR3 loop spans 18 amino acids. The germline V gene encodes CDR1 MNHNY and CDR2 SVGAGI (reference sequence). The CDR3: CASRSASGGPSSYNEQFF. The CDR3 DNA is TGTGCCAGCAGAAGTGCTAGCGGGGGGCCTAGCTCCTACAATGAGCAGTTCTTC.

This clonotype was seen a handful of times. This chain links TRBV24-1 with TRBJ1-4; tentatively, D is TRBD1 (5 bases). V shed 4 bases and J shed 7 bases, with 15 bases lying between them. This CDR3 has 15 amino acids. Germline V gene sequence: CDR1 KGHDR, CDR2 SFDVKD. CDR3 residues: CATSERTHGGEKLFF. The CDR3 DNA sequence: TGTGCCACCAGTGAGCGGACTCATGGGGGTGAAAAACTGTTTTTT.

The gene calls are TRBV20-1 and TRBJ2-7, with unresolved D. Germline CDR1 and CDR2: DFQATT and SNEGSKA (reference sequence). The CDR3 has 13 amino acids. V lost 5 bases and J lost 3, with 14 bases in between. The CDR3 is CSARTGRGYEQYF. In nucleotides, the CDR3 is TGCAGTGCTCGGACCGGGCGAGGCTACGAGCAGTACTTC.

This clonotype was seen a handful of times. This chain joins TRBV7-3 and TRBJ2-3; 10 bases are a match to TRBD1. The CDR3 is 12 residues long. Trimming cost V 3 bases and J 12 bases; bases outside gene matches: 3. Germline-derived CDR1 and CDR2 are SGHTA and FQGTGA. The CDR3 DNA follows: TGTGCCAGCAGCTTGGACAGGGGGATACAGTATTTT. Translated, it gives CASSLDRGIQYF.

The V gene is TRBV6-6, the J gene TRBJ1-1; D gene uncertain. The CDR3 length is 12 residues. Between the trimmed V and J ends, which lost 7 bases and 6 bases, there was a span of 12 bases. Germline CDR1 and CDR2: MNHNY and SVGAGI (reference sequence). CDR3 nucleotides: TGTGCCAGCAAGAGGGAAATCTCTGAAGCTTTCTTT. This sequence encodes CASKREISEAFF.

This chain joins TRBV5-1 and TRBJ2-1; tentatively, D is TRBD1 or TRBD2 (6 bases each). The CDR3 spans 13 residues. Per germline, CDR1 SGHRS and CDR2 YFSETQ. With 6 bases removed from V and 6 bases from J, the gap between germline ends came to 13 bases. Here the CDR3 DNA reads TGCGCCAGCAATGAAGGGGGAGGCAATGAGCAGTTCTTC. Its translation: CASNEGGGNEQFF.

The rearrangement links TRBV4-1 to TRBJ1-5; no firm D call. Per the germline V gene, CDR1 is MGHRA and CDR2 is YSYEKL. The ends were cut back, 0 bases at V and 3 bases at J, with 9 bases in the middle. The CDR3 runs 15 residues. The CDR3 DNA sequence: TGCGCCAGCAGCCAAGAAGCGGCCTTCAATCAGCCCCAGCATTTT. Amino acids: CASSQEAAFNQPQHF.

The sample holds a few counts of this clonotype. DNA for the CDR3: TGCGCCAGCAGTGGTAGGGGTCCAGATACGCAGTATTTT. This gives the protein CASSGRGPDTQYF. The V gene is TRBV10-1, the J gene TRBJ2-3, with D maybe TRBD1 (5 bases). Per the germline V gene, CDR1 is WNHNN and CDR2 is SYGVQD (reference sequence). CDR3 length equals 13 residues. V was shortened by 4 bases and J by 4 bases, with 9 bases between the two germline ends.

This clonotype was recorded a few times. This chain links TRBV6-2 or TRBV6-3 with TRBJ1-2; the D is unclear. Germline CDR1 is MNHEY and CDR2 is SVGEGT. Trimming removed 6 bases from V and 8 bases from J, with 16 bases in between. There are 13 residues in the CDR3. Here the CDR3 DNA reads TGTGCCAGCAGCCAATACACTTCCGGGGGCTACACCTTC. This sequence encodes CASSQYTSGGYTF.

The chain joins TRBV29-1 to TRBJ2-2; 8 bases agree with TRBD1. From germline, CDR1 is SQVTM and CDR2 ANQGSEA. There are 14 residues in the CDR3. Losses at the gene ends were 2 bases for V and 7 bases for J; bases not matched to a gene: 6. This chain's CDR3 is CSVEFRGQDGELFF. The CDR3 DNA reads TGCAGCGTTGAATTCAGGGGGCAAGACGGGGAGCTGTTTTTT.

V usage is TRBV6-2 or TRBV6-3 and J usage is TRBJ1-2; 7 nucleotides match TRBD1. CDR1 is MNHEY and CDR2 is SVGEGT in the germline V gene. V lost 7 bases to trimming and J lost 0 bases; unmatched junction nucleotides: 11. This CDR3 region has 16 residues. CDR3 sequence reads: CASNHQTGPTNYGYTF. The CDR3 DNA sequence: TGTGCCAGCAATCACCAGACAGGGCCTACTAACTATGGCTACACCTTC.

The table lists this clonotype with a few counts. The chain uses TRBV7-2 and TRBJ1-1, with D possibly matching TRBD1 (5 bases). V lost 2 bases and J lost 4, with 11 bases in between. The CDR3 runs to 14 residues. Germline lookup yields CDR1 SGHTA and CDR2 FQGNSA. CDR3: CASSLSRESTEAFF. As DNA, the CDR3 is TGTGCCAGCAGCTTATCCAGGGAGAGCACTGAAGCTTTCTTT.

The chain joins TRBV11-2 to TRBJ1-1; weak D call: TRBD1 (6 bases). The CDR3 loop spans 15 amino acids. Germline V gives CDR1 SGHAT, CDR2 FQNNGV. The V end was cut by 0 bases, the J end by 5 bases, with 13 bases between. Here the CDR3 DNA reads TGTGCCAGCAGCTTAGATCCGGGGACAACAACTGAAGCTTTCTTT. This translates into CASSLDPGTTTEAFF.

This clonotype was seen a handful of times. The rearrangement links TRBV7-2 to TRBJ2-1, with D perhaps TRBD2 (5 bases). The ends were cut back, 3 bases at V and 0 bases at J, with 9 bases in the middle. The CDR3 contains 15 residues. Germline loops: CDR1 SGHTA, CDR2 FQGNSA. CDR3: CASSFAGSSYNEQFF. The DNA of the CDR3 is TGTGCCAGCAGCTTCGCGGGCTCCTCCTACAATGAGCAGTTCTTC.

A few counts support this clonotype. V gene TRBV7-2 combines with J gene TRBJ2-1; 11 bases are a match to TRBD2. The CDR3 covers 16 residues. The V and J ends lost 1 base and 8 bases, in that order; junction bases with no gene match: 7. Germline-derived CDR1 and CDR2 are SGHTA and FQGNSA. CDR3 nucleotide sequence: TGTGCCAGCAGCTTAGTGGGTAGCGGGGGGGCCGATGAGCAGTTCTTC. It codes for CASSLVGSGGADEQFF.

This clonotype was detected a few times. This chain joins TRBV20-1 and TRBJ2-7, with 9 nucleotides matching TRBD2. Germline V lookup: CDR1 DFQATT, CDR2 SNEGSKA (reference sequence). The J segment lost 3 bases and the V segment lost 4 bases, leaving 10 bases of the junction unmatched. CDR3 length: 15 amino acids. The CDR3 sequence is CSAIRRGGPLYEQYF. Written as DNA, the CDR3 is TGCAGTGCTATTAGGCGGGGGGGCCCCCTCTACGAGCAGTACTTC.

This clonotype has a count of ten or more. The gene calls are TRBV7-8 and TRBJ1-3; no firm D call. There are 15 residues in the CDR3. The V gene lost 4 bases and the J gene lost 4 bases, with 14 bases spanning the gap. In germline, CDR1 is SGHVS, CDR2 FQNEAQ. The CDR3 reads CASSSGRLGGNTIYF. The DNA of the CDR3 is TGTGCCAGCAGCTCCGGACGACTGGGAGGAAACACCATATATTTT.

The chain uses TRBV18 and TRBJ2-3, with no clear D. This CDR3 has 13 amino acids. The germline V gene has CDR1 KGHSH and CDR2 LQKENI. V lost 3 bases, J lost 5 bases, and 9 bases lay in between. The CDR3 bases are TGTGCCAGCTCACCCAACGACAAAGATACGCAGTATTTT. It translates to CASSPNDKDTQYF.

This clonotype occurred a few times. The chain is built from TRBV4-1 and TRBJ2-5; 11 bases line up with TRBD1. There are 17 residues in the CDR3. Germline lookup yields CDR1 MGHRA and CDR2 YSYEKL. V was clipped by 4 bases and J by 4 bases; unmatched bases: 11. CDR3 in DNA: TGCGCCAGCAGCCCCGCGCCCGGGACAGGGGGTATAGAGACCCAGTACTTC. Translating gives CASSPAPGTGGIETQYF.

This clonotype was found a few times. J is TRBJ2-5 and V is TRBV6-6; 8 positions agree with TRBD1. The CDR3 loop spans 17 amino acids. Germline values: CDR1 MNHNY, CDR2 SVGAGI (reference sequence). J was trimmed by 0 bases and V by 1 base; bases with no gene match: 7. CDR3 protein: CASSYFLTGANQETQYF. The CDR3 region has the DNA TGTGCCAGCAGTTACTTCCTGACAGGGGCGAACCAAGAGACCCAGTACTTC.

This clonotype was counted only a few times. In DNA form, the CDR3 reads TGTGCCAGCAGTCCCCCAGCTGGGGCCAACGTCCTGACTTTC. Residues: CASSPPAGANVLTF. The V call is TRBV6-5, the J call TRBJ2-6; D call uncertain. The V end lost 5 bases, the J end lost 2 bases, and 7 bases lay between the germline ends. Germline CDR1 is MNHEY and CDR2 is SVGAGI. The CDR3 has 14 amino acids.